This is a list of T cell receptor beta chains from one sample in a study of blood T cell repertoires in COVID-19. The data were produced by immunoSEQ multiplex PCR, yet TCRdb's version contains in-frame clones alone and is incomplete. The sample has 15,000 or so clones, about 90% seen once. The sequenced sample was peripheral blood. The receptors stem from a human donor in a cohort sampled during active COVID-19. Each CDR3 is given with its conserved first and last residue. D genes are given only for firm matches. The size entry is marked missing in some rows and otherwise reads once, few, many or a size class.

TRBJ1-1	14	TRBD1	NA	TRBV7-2	CASSLAQGTGVSFF	TGTGCCAGCAGCTTAGCGCAGGGGACAGGGGTTAGTTTCTTT
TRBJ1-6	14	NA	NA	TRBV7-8	CASSRTHPNSPLHF	TGTGCCAGCAGCCGGACACATCCAAATTCACCCCTCCACTTT
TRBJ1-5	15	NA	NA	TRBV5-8	CASSLDSLSNQPQHF	TGTGCCAGCAGCTTGGATAGTCTCAGCAATCAGCCCCAGCATTTT
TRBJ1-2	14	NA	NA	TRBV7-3	CASSLPPSPGGYTF	TGTGCCAGCAGCTTGCCGCCCTCCCCGGGAGGCTACACCTTC
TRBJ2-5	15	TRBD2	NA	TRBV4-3	CASSQDRTSGETQYF	TGCGCCAGCAGCCAAGATAGAACTAGCGGAGAGACCCAGTACTTC
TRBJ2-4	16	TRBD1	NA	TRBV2	CASKGSLDRGKNIQYF	TGTGCCAGCAAGGGATCTCTGGACAGGGGCAAAAACATTCAGTACTTC
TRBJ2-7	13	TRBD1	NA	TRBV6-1	CASSETGHYEQYF	TGTGCCAGCAGTGAGACAGGGCACTACGAGCAGTACTTC
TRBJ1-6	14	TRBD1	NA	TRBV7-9	CASSATGVHSPLHF	TGTGCCAGCAGCGCGACAGGGGTTCACTCACCCCTCCACTTT
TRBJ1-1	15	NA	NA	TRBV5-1	CASSSLTGSDTEAFF	TGCGCCAGCAGCTCCCTAACAGGGAGCGACACTGAAGCTTTCTTT
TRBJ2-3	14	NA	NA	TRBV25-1	CASSRRQSLDTQYF	TGTGCCAGCAGTAGGCGACAGTCTTTAGATACGCAGTATTTT
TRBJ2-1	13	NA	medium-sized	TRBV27	CASSSGDYNEQFF	TGTGCCAGCAGTTCCGGGGACTACAATGAGCAGTTCTTC
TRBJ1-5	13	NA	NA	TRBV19	CASQQAPVWPQHF	TGTGCCAGCCAACAGGCCCCGGTCTGGCCCCAGCATTTT